This TCR beta chain was sequenced in a study of T cell changes during pregnancy in multiple sclerosis. The J segment lost 4 bases and the V segment lost 4 bases, leaving 4 bases of the junction unmatched. The length of the CDR3 is 15 residues. Germline lookup yields CDR1 LNHDA and CDR2 SQIVND (reference sequence). The protocol was immunoSEQ multiplex PCR, while the TCRdb copy is restricted to in-frame clones and leaves out a portion. The table lists tens of thousands of clones, roughly 93% of them singletons. The sequence was obtained from a female donor with multiple sclerosis, enrolled in a pregnancy study. The chain uses TRBV19 and TRBJ2-3, with 11 bases identical to TRBD2. The input for sequencing was peripheral blood, taken in the second trimester of pregnancy. The chain's CDR3 is CASSTSGGIPDTQYF. In nucleotides, the CDR3 is TGTGCCAGTAGTACTAGCGGGGGGATCCCAGATACGCAGTATTTT. Full variable domain (outside the CDR3, taken from reference TRBV19 and TRBJ2-3): DGGITQSPKYLFRKEGQNVTLSCEQNLNHDAMYWYRQDPGQGLRLIYYSQIVNDFQKGDIAEGYSVSREKKESFPLTVTSAQKNPTAFYLCASSTSGGIPDTQYFGPGTRLTVL.